This T cell receptor (beta chain) was found in a study of neurological immune-mediated disorders (dated 2019 in TCRdb). Looking at the study overall: Among the approximately 35 multiple sclerosis patients, approximately 30 had relapsing-remitting MS and 3 had secondary progressive MS. Using UMI-based sequencing, the study compared peripheral blood TCR-beta repertoires from patients with HTLV-I-associated myelopathy (HAM/TSP), patients with multiple sclerosis, and healthy controls. The roughly 100 TCR-beta libraries covered PBMC samples along with longitudinal samples, technical triplicates, and paired sorted CD4+ and CD8+ T-cell subsets. The cohort comprised about 70 subjects: 15 or so HAM/TSP patients, roughly 34 multiple sclerosis patients and around 20 healthy controls. General conclusions and limits of the study: No identical CDR3 amino acid sequences were found to be shared among expanded clones across subjects, suggesting that TCR-beta repertoires were private in all groups. Repertoires from 18 of 34 MS patients were grouped by phylogenetic analysis into a cluster of related CDR3 sequences, suggesting a possible repertoire-level signature. The highest TCR clonal expansion was observed in HAM/TSP patients, whereas the lowest was observed in MS patients, even when compared with healthy controls. The MS cluster showed no association with clinical or MRI features, and the authors stated that larger cohorts are needed.

cDNA synthesis used template-switch 5'RACE with a primer carrying a 10-nucleotide random unique molecular identifier tagging each TCR transcript. Each sequencing run produced over 180 million TCR-beta sequences covering 15-18 subjects. The RNeasy kit was used for extraction of total RNA. The KAPA Real-time Library Amplification kit was used to amplify TCR-beta VDJ regions with primers for the TCR constant region and the 5'RACE anchor. A first PCR added sample indexes and Illumina adaptors, and a second PCR then raised library yield. After Ampure bead purification, the roughly 650 bp TCR product was size-selected on a 2% E-gel SizeSelection system. Before pooling, library quality was assessed on a Bioanalyzer, concentration was determined with Qubit, and library quantification was performed with the Kapa Library Quantification kit. Paired-end 2 x 150 bp sequencing of the libraries was performed on an Illumina HiSeq 2500. To increase sequence diversity, roughly 24-31% phiX was spiked into each library pool. As for the authors' bioinformatics: Quality-filtered reads were processed with the UMI-based MiGEC pipeline, which removed over 75% of raw TCR sequences during error correction. IMGT germline references were used for aligning VDJ genes, and each clonotype was defined as a unique CDR3 amino acid sequence together with its V-J genes. Clonal expansion, Shannon diversity, and CDR3 relatedness (CalcPairwiseDistances, ClusterSamples) were evaluated with VDJtools, and phylogenetic trees were built with CLCbio workbench. A clone was classed as expanded if it had 8 or more unique UMIs, a cutoff based on coefficient-of-variation modelling across technical triplicates. TCRdb reprocessing: public reads trimmed at Q25 with fastp, clones called with MiXCR, in-frame beta chains kept. CDR3 protein sequences are deduplicated, and each keeps its most common genes and DNA. The V and J calls here are based on TCRdb, not the publication. The sample data list about 80,000 distinct CDR3 sequences, and 4.5% to 6.5% of these were observed just once. The top ten hold approximately 2.2% of the sample.

Unsorted PBMC libraries were generated from 2 million PBMCs stored in RNAlater at -80 °C until RNA extraction. The multiple sclerosis patients were enrolled in a US clinical protocol that evaluated disease progression with magnetic resonance imaging. Peripheral blood underwent Ficoll-Hypaque density gradient centrifugation to isolate PBMCs, which were then cryopreserved in liquid nitrogen. V and J lose 4 bases and 0 bases, and a span of 16 bases separates them. Taken from the germline V gene (reference sequence), the CDR1 and CDR2 loops are LGHDT and YNNKEL. The CDR3 has 17 amino acids, counting the end cysteine and phenylalanine. CDR3 DNA only is kept here, 51 bases in frame from base 1. This clonotype has a count of ten or more. It lacks a known antigen. Base qualities are not at hand, and no much larger clone is one base apart.

This receptor was obtained from a woman under 40 with multiple sclerosis. Specimen: PBMCs. The chain links TRBV3-1 with TRBJ2-1; tentative D gene TRBD2, with 5 bases matching. CDR3 sequence: CASSPTLGAASYNEQFF. The nucleotide sequence is given as TGTGCCAGCAGCCCGACCCTGGGAGCGGCCTCCTACAATGAGCAGTTCTTC.